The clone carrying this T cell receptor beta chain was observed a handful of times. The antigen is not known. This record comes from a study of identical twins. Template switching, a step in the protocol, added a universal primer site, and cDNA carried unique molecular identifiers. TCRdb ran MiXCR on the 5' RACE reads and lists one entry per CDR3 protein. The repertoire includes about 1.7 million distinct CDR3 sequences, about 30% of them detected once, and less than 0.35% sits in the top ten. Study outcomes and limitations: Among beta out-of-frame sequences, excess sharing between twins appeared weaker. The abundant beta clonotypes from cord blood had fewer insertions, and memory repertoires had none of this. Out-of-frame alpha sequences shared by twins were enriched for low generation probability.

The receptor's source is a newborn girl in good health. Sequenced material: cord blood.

The CDR3 is CATSRDQLPTDTQYF. The DNA for the CDR3 is TGTGCCACCAGCAGAGACCAGCTACCCACAGATACGCAGTATTTT. The chain recombines TRBV15 with TRBJ2-3; D is undetermined. CDR1 is LNHNV and CDR2 is YYDKDF in the germline V gene (reference sequence). The V end lost 0 bases, the J end lost 2 bases, and 9 bases lay between the germline ends. The CDR3 totals 15 residues.